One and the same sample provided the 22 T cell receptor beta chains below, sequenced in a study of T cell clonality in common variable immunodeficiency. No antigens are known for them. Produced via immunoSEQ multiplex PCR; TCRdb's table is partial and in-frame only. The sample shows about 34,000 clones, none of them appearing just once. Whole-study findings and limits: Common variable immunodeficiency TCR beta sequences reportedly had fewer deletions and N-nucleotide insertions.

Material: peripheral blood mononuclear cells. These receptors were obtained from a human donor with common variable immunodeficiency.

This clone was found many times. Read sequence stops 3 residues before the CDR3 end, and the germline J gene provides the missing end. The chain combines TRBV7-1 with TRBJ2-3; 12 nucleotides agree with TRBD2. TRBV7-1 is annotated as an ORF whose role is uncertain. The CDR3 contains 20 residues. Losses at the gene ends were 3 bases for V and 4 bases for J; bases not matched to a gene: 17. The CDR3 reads CASSSNPTFTSGRRADTQYF. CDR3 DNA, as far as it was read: TGTGCCAGCAGCTCGAACCCAACTTTTACTAGCGGGAGGAGGGCAGATACG.

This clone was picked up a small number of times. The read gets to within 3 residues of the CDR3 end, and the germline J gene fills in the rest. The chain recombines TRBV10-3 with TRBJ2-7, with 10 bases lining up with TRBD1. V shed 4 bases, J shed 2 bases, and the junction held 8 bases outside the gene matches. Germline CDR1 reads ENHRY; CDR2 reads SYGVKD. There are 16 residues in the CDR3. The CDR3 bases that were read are TGTGCCATCAGTGGGGGACAGGGGTCAGACCCCTACGAG. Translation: CAISGGQGSDPYE. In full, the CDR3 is CAISGGQGSDPYEQYF.

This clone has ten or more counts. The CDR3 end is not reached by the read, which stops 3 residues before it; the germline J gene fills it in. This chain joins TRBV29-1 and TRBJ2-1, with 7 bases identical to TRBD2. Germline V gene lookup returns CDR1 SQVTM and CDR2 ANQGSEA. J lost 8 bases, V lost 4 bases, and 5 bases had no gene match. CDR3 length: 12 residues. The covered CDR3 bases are TGCAGCGTTGTTGCGGGAGCTTATGAG. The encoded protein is CSVVAGAYE. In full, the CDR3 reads CSVVAGAYEQFF.

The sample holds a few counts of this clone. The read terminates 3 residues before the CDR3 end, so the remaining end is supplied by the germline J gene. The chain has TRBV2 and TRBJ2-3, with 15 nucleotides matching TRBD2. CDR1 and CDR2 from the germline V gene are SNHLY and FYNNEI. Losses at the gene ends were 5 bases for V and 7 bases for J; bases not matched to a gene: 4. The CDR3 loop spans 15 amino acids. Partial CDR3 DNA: TGTGCCAGCAGTCCAGGACTAGCGGGAGGGAATACG. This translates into CASSPGLAGGNT. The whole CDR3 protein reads CASSPGLAGGNTQYF. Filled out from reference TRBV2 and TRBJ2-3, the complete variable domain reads EPEVTQTPSHQVTQMGQEVILRCVPISNHLYFYWYRQILGQKVEFLVSFYNNEISEKSEIFDDQFSVERPDGSNFTLKIRSTKLEDSAMYFCASSPGLAGGNTQYFGPGTRLTVL.

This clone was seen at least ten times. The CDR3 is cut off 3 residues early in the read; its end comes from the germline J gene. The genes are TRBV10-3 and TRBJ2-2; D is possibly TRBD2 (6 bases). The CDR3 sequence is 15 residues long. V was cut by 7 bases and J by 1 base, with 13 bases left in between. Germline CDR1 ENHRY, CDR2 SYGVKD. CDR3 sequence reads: CAIIGLARNTGELFF. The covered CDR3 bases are TGTGCCATCATAGGGCTAGCGCGGAACACCGGGGAG.

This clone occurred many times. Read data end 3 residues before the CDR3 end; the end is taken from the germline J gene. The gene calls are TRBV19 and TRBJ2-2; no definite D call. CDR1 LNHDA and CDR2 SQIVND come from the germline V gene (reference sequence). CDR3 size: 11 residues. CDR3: CASSTLVELFF. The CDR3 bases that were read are TGTGCCAGTAGTACCCTCGTTGAG.

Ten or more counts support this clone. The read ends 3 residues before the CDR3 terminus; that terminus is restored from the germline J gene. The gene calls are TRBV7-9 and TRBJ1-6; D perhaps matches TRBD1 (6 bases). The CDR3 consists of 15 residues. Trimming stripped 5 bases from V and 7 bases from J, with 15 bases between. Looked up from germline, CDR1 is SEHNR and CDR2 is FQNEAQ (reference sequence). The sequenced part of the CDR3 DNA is TGTGCCAGCAGCCCCGGGCACAGGGAGAATTCACCC. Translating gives CASSPGHRENSP. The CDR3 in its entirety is CASSPGHRENSPLHF.

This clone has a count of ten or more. This CDR3 reads CASSLDTGGTDTQYF. The part of the CDR3 DNA that was read is TGTGCCAGCAGCTTAGATACAGGGGGCACAGATACG. The genes are TRBV7-8 and TRBJ2-3; TRBD1 aligns across 7 bases. The DNA ends 3 residues before the CDR3 does, and the rest of the CDR3 is filled in from the germline J gene. This CDR3 has 15 residues. V shed 1 base and J 1 base; nucleotides not matched to a gene: 2. From germline, CDR1 is SGHVS and CDR2 FQNEAQ.

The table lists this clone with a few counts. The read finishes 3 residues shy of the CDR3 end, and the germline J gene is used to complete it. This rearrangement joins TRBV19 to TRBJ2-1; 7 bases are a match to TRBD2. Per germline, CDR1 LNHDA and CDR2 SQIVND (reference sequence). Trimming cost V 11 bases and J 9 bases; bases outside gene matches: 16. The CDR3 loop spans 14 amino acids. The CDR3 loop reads CARRSGLEIGEQFF. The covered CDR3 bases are TGTGCCCGCCGGTCAGGACTAGAGATCGGTGAG. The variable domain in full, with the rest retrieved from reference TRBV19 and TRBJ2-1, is DGGITQSPKYLFRKEGQNVTLSCEQNLNHDAMYWYRQDPGQGLRLIYYSQIVNDFQKGDIAEGYSVSREKKESFPLTVTSAQKNPTAFYLCARRSGLEIGEQFFGPGTRLTVL.

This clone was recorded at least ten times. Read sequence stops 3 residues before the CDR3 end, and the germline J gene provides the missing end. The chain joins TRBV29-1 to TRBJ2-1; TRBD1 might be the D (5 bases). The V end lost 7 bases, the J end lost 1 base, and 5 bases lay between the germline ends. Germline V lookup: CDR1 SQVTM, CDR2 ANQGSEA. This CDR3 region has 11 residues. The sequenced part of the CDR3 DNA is TGCAGCGCAGGGTCCTACAATGAG. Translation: CSAGSYNE. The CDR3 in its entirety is CSAGSYNEQFF.

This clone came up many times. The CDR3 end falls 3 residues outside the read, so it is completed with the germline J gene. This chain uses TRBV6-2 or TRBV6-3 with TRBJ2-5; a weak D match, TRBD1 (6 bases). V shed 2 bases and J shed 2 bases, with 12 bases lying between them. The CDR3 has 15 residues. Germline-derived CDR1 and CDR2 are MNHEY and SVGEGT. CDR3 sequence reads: CASSYTWTEQETQYF. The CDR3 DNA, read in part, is TGTGCCAGCAGTTACACCTGGACAGAACAAGAGACC.

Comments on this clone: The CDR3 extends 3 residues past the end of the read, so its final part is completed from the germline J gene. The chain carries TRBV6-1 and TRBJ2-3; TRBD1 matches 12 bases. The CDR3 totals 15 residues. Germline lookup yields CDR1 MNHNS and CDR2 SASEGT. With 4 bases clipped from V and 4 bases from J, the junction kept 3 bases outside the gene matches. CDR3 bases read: TGTGCCAGCAGTGCCGGGACAGGGGGCGCAGATACG. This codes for CASSAGTGGADT. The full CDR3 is CASSAGTGGADTQYF.

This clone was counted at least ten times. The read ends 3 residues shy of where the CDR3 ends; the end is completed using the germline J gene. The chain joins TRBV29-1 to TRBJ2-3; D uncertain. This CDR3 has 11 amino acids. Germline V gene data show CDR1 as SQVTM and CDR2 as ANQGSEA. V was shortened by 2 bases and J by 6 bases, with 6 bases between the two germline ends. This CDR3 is CSVERRDTQYF. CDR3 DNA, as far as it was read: TGCAGCGTTGAAAGGCGGGATACG.

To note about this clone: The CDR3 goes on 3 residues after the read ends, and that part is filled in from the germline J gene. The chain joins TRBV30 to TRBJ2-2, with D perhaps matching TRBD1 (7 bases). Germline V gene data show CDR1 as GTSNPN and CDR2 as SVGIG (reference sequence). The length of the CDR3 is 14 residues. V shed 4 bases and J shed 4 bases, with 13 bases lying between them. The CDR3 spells CAWTRQGGTGELFF. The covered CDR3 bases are TGTGCCTGGACCCGACAGGGAGGCACCGGGGAG.

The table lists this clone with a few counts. The CDR3 protein is CASSYGEGQIYGYTF. The DNA read from the CDR3 is TGTGCCAGCAGTTACGGGGAGGGGCAGATCTATGGC. This rearrangement joins TRBV6-2 or TRBV6-3 to TRBJ1-2; D is perhaps TRBD1 (5 bases). Read coverage stops 3 residues before the CDR3 terminus; the germline J gene supplies the remainder. The germline gives CDR1 MNHEY, CDR2 SVGEGT. This CDR3 contains 15 residues. V lost 2 bases and J lost 4, with 14 bases in between.

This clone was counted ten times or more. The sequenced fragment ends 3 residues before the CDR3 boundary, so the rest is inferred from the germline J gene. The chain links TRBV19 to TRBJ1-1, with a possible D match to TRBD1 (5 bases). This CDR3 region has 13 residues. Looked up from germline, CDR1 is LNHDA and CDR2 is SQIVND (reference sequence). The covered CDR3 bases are TGTGCCAGTAGTCCCGTACAGGATATGGAA. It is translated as CASSPVQDME. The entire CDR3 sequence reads CASSPVQDMEAFF.

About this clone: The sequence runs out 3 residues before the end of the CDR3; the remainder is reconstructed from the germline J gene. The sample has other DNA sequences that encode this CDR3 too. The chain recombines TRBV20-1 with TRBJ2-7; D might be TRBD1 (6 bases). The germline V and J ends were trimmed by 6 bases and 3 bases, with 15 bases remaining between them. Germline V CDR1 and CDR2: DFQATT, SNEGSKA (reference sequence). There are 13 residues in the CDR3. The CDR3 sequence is CSAGRQVSYEQYF. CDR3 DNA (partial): TGCAGTGCGGGGAGACAGGTGAGCTACGAG.

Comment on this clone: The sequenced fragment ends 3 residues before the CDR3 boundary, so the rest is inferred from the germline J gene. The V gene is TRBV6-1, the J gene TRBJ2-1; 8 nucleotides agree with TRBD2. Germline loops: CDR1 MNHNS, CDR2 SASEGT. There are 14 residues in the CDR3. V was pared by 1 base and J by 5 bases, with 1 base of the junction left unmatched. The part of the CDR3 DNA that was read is TGTGCCAGCAGTGAAGTAGCGGGAAACAATGAG. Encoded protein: CASSEVAGNNE. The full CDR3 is CASSEVAGNNEQFF.

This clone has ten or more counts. The DNA read from the CDR3 is TGTGCCTGGAGTGCCTTCCGGGACAGGGGGAGAACAACTAATGAAAAA. It translates to CAWSAFRDRGRTTNEK. The full CDR3 sequence reads CAWSAFRDRGRTTNEKLFF. This sequence joins TRBV30 and TRBJ1-4; 11 bases line up with TRBD1. Read sequence stops 3 residues before the CDR3 end, and the germline J gene provides the missing end. J gave up 0 bases and V 1 base, and 10 bases lay outside the gene matches. Germline CDR1 is GTSNPN and CDR2 is SVGIG (reference sequence). The CDR3 runs to 19 residues.

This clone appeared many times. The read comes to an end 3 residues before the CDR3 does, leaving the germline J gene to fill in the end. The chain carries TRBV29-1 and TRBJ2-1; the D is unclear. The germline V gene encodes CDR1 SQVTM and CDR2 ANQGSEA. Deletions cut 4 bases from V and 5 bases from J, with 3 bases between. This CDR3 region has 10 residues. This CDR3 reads CSVVDNEQFF. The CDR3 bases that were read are TGCAGCGTTGTCGACAATGAG.

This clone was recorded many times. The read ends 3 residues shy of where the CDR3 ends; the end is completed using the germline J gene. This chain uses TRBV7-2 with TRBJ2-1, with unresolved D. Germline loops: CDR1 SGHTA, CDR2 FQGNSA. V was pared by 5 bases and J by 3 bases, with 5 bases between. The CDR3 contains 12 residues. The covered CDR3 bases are TGTGCCAGCAGCCCATTCTACAATGAG. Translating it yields CASSPFYNE. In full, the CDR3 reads CASSPFYNEQFF.

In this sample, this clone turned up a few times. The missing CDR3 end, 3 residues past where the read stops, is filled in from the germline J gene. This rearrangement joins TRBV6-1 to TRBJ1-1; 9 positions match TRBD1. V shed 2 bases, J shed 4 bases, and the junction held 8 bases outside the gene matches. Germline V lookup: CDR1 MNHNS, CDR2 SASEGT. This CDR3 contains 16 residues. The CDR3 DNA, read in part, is TGTGCCAGCAGTGAATGGGGACAGGGTATCGGCACTGAA. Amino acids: CASSEWGQGIGTE. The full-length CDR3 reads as CASSEWGQGIGTEAFF.